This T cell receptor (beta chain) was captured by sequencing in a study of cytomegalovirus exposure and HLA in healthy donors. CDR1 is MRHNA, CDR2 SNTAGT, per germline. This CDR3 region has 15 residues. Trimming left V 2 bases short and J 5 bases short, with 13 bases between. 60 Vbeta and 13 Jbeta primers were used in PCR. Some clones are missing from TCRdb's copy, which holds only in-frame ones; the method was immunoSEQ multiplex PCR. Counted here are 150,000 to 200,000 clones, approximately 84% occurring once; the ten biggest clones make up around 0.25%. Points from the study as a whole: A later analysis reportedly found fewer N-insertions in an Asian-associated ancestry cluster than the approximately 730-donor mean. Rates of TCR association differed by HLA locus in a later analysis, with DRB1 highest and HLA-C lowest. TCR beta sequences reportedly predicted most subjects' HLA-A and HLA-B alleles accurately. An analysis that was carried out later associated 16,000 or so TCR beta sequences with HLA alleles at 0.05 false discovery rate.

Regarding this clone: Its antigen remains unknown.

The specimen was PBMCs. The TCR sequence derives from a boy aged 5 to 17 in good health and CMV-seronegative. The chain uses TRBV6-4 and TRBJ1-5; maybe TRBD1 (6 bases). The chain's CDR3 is CASSDPDRFDQPQHF. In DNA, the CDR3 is TGTGCCAGCAGTGACCCCGACAGGTTCGATCAGCCCCAGCATTTT.